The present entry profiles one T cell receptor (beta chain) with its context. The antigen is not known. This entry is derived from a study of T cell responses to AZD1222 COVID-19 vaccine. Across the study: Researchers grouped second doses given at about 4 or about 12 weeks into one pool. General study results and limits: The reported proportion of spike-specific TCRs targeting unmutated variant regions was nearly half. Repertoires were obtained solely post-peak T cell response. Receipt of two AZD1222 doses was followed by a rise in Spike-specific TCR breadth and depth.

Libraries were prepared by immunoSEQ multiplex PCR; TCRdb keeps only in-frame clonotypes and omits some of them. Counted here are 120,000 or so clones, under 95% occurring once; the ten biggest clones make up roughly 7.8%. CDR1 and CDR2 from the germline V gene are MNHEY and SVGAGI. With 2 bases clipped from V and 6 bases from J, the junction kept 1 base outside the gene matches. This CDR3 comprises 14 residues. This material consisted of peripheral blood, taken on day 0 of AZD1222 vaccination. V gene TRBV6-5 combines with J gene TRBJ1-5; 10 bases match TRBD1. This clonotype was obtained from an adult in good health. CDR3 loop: CASSYRTGGQPQHF. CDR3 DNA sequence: TGTGCCAGCAGTTACCGGACAGGGGGTCAGCCCCAGCATTTT.